Below are 17 T cell receptor beta chains sequenced from a single sample in a study of blood T cell repertoires in COVID-19. TCRdb's table, derived via immunoSEQ multiplex PCR, lists solely in-frame clones and lacks some. This repertoire shows tens of thousands of clones, 89% found once; its top ten account for roughly 1.5%. Specimen: peripheral blood. The receptors here all came from a man aged 55 to 70 with acute or convalescent COVID-19.

This clone was recorded only once. The genes are TRBV2 and TRBJ2-1, with D hard to call. This CDR3 is 11 amino acids long. The V and J ends lost 7 bases and 4 bases respectively, with 5 bases between them. Germline values: CDR1 SNHLY, CDR2 FYNNEI. The CDR3 DNA follows: TGTGCCAGCACCAGATACAATGAGCAGTTCTTC. It encodes CASTRYNEQFF. Supplemented by reference TRBV2 and TRBJ2-1, the full variable domain reads EPEVTQTPSHQVTQMGQEVILRCVPISNHLYFYWYRQILGQKVEFLVSFYNNEISEKSEIFDDQFSVERPDGSNFTLKIRSTKLEDSAMYFCASTRYNEQFFGPGTRLTVL.

V is TRBV10-3 and J is TRBJ1-2; no firm D call. The CDR3 sequence is 12 residues long. The germline gives CDR1 ENHRY, CDR2 SYGVKD. Trimming cost V 0 bases and J 7 bases, with 6 bases left between them. The CDR3 loop reads CAISESRVGYTF. As DNA, the CDR3 is TGTGCCATCAGTGAGTCCCGGGTTGGCTACACCTTC.

The gene calls are TRBV5-4 and TRBJ1-2, with TRBD1 matching over 8 bases. The CDR3 consists of 14 residues. Germline V gives CDR1 SGHNT, CDR2 YYREEE (reference sequence). Losses at the gene ends were 4 bases for V and 5 bases for J; bases not matched to a gene: 7. DNA of the CDR3: TGTGCCAGCAGCCGAGACAGGGGAAGGTATGGCTACACCTTC. Protein: CASSRDRGRYGYTF.

As for this clone: The sample contains more than one DNA sequence encoding this CDR3. This rearrangement joins TRBV9 to TRBJ1-4; TRBD1 is a possible D gene (6 bases). V shed 0 bases and J shed 5 bases, with 8 bases lying between them. Germline values: CDR1 SGDLS, CDR2 YYNGEE. The CDR3 has 14 amino acids. The CDR3 sequence: CASSVGTGNEKLFF. In nucleotides, the CDR3 is TGTGCCAGCAGCGTAGGAACAGGGAATGAAAAACTGTTTTTT.

The chain carries TRBV2 and TRBJ1-2; TRBD1 aligns across 9 bases. The germline CDR1 and CDR2 sequences are SNHLY and FYNNEI. The CDR3 is 14 residues long. After removal of 4 bases from V and 7 bases from J, the junction contained 7 bases not matched to a gene. The CDR3 loop reads CASSVRDRASGYTF. The CDR3 DNA is TGTGCCAGCAGTGTCCGGGACAGGGCCTCTGGCTACACCTTC.

The V gene is TRBV18, the J gene TRBJ1-6; D gene uncertain. The CDR3 runs 14 residues. Looked up from germline, CDR1 is KGHSH and CDR2 is LQKENI. The V gene lost 3 bases and the J gene lost 8 bases, with 11 bases spanning the gap. The CDR3 sequence is CASSPKVRDSPLHF. In DNA, the CDR3 is TGTGCCAGCTCACCTAAGGTGAGGGATTCACCCCTCCACTTT.

This clone was observed a single time. The V and J genes are TRBV21-1 and TRBJ1-1. TRBV21-1 is an annotated pseudogene. The CDR3 totals 13 residues. In nucleotides, the CDR3 is TGTGCCAGCAGCAAAGCCTTCGGCACTGAAGCTTTCTTT. Protein product: CASSKAFGTEAFF.

The rearrangement joins TRBV19 to TRBJ1-4; D possibly corresponds to TRBD1 (5 bases). Germline CDR1 LNHDA, CDR2 SQIVND (reference sequence). V lost 3 bases and J 3 bases, leaving 11 bases between the germline ends. This CDR3 is built from 15 residues. In DNA, the CDR3 is TGTGCCAGTAGTATTGGGGCAGGGTCTAATGAAAAACTGTTTTTT. It encodes CASSIGAGSNEKLFF.

CDR3 coding DNA: TGTGCCATCAGTGAGTCCGGGTCTGGGGCCAACGTCCTGACTTTC. It yields the protein CAISESGSGANVLTF. The rearrangement links TRBV10-3 to TRBJ2-6; D uncertain. The length of the CDR3 is 15 residues. With 0 bases removed from V and 1 base from J, the gap between germline ends came to 4 bases. Germline V CDR1 and CDR2: ENHRY, SYGVKD.

The chain carries TRBV19 and TRBJ2-1, with a weak D call TRBD2 (6 bases). The CDR3 has 17 residues. The V end was cut by 4 bases, the J end by 0 bases, with 16 bases between. Germline CDR1 LNHDA, CDR2 SQIVND (reference sequence). CDR3 in amino acids: CASSTSTSFGSYNEQFF. The CDR3 nucleotides are TGTGCCAGTAGTACCTCGACTAGTTTTGGCTCCTACAATGAGCAGTTCTTC.

This clone was detected a few times. V gene TRBV9 combines with J gene TRBJ2-5; maybe TRBD1 (6 bases). Per the germline V gene, CDR1 is SGDLS and CDR2 is YYNGEE. The CDR3 consists of 15 residues. Trimming left V 4 bases short and J 5 bases short, with 18 bases between. The CDR3 loop reads CASSPGVGARETQYF. CDR3 sequence (DNA): TGTGCCAGCAGCCCAGGAGTGGGGGCGAGGGAGACCCAGTACTTC.

V and J are TRBV6-6 and TRBJ2-7; D might be TRBD1 (6 bases). The CDR3 is 15 residues long. Germline CDR1 is MNHNY and CDR2 is SVGAGI (reference sequence). The V and J ends lost 7 bases and 0 bases respectively, with 16 bases between them. Here the CDR3 reads CASKIRGDGSYEQYF. DNA of the CDR3: TGTGCCAGCAAGATCAGGGGAGATGGCTCCTACGAGCAGTACTTC.

The gene calls are TRBV7-2 and TRBJ2-5; 10 positions match TRBD2. This CDR3 comprises 16 residues. Germline assignment: CDR1 SGHTA and CDR2 FQGNSA. Trimming took 5 bases from V and 1 from J; bases not matched to a gene: 7. The CDR3, as DNA: TGTGCCAGCAGCCTACAAAGCGGGGGGGCCCAAGAGACCCAGTACTTC. Amino acid sequence: CASSLQSGGAQETQYF.

This clone turned up a few times. This chain links TRBV18 with TRBJ2-4; 10 positions agree with TRBD1. CDR1 and CDR2 (germline): KGHSH, LQKENI. Trimming took 4 bases from V and 8 from J; bases not matched to a gene: 8. The length of the CDR3 is 15 residues. This CDR3 reads CASSQRQGARDIQYF. In DNA form, the CDR3 reads TGTGCCAGCTCACAACGACAGGGGGCTCGGGACATTCAGTACTTC.

The J gene is TRBJ1-3, the V gene TRBV4-1, with TRBD1 as a possible D gene (6 bases). The V gene's germline CDR1 is MGHRA and CDR2 YSYEKL. This CDR3 is built from 16 residues. Trimming left V 1 base short and J 0 bases short, with 10 bases between. CDR3 in DNA: TGCGCCAGCAGCCAAGTAACAGGGCTCTCTGGAAACACCATATATTTT. This translates into CASSQVTGLSGNTIYF.

J is TRBJ1-2 and V is TRBV5-1; TRBD1 might be the D (6 bases). The V end lost 3 bases, the J end lost 4 bases, and 10 bases lay between the germline ends. Germline CDR1 and CDR2: SGHRS and YFSETQ. CDR3 length: 13 amino acids. DNA for the CDR3: TGCGCCAGCAGCTCTGGACAGACCTATGGCTACACCTTC. It specifies CASSSGQTYGYTF.

The CDR3 DNA is TGCAGCGCTTCCAGGATATCCTTCACAGATACGCAGTATTTT. This encodes CSASRISFTDTQYF. The chain couples TRBV29-1 to TRBJ2-3, with D hard to call. Trimming removed 7 bases from V and 2 bases from J, with 16 bases in between. The germline CDR1 and CDR2 sequences are SQVTM and ANQGSEA. This CDR3 has 14 residues.